This TCR beta chain was identified in a study of tumor-infiltrating lymphocytes in oesophageal squamous cell carcinoma. TCRdb reprocessed the PCR reads with MiXCR, giving one entry per CDR3 protein. The data show approximately 17,000 distinct CDR3 sequences, 40% to 55% seen once. What was sequenced was blood. The receptor comes from a female donor with esophageal squamous cell carcinoma.

The CDR3 DNA reads TGTGCCAGCAGCTTATTACCGGGACTAGGGAGGGATGAGCAGTTCTTC. As protein: CASSLLPGLGRDEQFF. The chain employs TRBV7-3 and TRBJ2-1; 8 bases agree with TRBD2. Trimming cost V 2 bases and J 8 bases; bases outside gene matches: 11. The CDR3 covers 16 residues. CDR1 is SGHTA, CDR2 FQGTGA, per germline. The full variable domain, completed using reference TRBV7-3 and TRBJ2-1, is GAGVSQTPSNKVTEKGKYVELRCDPISGHTALYWYRQSLGQGPEFLIYFQGTGAADDSGLPNDRFFAVRPEGSVSTLKIQRTERGDSAVYLCASSLLPGLGRDEQFFGPGTRLTVL.